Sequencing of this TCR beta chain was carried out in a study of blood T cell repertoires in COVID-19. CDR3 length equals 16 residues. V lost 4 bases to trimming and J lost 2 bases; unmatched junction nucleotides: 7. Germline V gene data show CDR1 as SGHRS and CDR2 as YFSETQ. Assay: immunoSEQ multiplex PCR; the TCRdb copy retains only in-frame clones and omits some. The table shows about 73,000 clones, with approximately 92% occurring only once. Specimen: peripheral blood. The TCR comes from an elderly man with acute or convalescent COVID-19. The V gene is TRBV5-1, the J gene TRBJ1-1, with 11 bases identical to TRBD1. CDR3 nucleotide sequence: TGCGCCAGCAGCGCGGGACAGGGGGGAGGTAACACTGAAGCTTTCTTT. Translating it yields CASSAGQGGGNTEAFF.